This entry lists 15 T cell receptor beta chains sequenced from one sample in a study of monozygotic twins with inflammatory bowel disease. TCRdb re-analyzed the 5' RACE reads; it lists each CDR3 protein once, without DNA. Listed are some 440,000 distinct CDR3 sequences; 2% to 3% falls within the top ten. The sample was blood. The receptors come from a human donor with ulcerative colitis or Crohn's disease, or a healthy co-twin of an affected twin (not recorded which).

The gene calls are TRBV7-2 and TRBJ1-3; TCRdb outputs TRBD1, but without DNA this stays unchecked. This CDR3 contains 14 residues. CDR1 and CDR2 from the germline V gene are SGHTA and FQGNSA. This CDR3 is CASSLGTTGNTIYF. Variable domain in full (rest from reference TRBV7-2 and TRBJ1-3): GAGVSQSPSNKVTEKGKDVELRCDPISGHTALYWYRQSLGQGLEFLIYFQGNSAPDKSGLPSDRFSAERTGGSVSTLTIQRTQQEDSAVYLCASSLGTTGNTIYFGEGSWLTVV.

This chain links TRBV7-8 with TRBJ1-6; TCRdb outputs TRBD1, but without DNA this stays unchecked. Germline V gene data show CDR1 as SGHVS and CDR2 as FQNEAQ. The CDR3 loop spans 14 amino acids. The CDR3 loop is CASSQQGASSPLHF. Full variable domain (outside the CDR3, taken from reference TRBV7-8 and TRBJ1-6): GAGVSQSPRYKVAKRGQDVALRCDPISGHVSLFWYQQALGQGPEFLTYFQNEAQLDKSGLPSDRFFAERPEGSVSTLKIQRTQQEDSAVYLCASSQQGASSPLHFGNGTRLTVT.

The chain uses TRBV3-1 and TRBJ1-1; TCRdb gives TRBD1 as the D gene, but with no DNA this cannot be confirmed. The CDR3 has 16 amino acids. Germline values: CDR1 LGHDT, CDR2 YNNKEL (reference sequence). The CDR3 is CASSQEQPQGYTEAFF.

This chain uses TRBV29-1 with TRBJ2-2; the D call from TCRdb, TRBD1, cannot be confirmed without DNA. Germline V gene sequence: CDR1 SQVTM, CDR2 ANQGSEA. CDR3 length equals 17 residues. The CDR3 sequence: CSVAAPMTDPRTGELFF.

The chain uses TRBV6-1 and TRBJ1-2; without DNA, the TCRdb call of TRBD1 cannot be checked. Germline CDR1 is MNHNS and CDR2 is SASEGT. The CDR3 runs to 15 residues. CDR3 sequence: CASSATGGPNYGYTF.

The chain carries TRBV7-9 and TRBJ2-7. The CDR3 is 13 residues long. CDR1 and CDR2 (germline): SEHNR, FQNEAQ (reference sequence). The CDR3: CASSLAGSYEQYF.

The V gene is TRBV20-1, the J gene TRBJ1-2. Germline V gene sequence: CDR1 DFQATT, CDR2 SNEGSKA (reference sequence). This CDR3 is 14 amino acids long. CDR3 region: CSATDRRGGYGYTF.

The V and J genes are TRBV18 and TRBJ2-1. This CDR3 comprises 15 residues. Germline values: CDR1 KGHSH, CDR2 LQKENI. CDR3 residues: CASSPPMLAPNEQFF.

The chain uses TRBV6-5 and TRBJ2-1; TCRdb proposes TRBD2, but this gene call is untestable without DNA. Germline CDR1 reads MNHEY; CDR2 reads SVGAGI. The CDR3 loop spans 12 amino acids. The CDR3 protein is CASRARLAIEFF.

The V gene is TRBV6-2 or TRBV6-3, the J gene TRBJ2-7; TCRdb's assignment of TRBD1 cannot be checked, as there is no DNA. CDR1 and CDR2 from the germline V gene are MNHEY and SVGEGT. This CDR3 has 13 residues. The CDR3 sequence is CASSYPGYYEQYF.

The CDR3 spells CSAMFGVNQPQHF. V usage is TRBV20-1 and J usage is TRBJ1-5. Germline V gene data show CDR1 as DFQATT and CDR2 as SNEGSKA (reference sequence). The CDR3 totals 13 residues.

The gene calls are TRBV6-2 or TRBV6-3 and TRBJ2-4. The germline V gene has CDR1 MNHEY and CDR2 SVGEGT. This CDR3 is 16 amino acids long. This CDR3 reads CASSFPKISAKNIQYF.

V and J are TRBV6-1 and TRBJ1-1; TCRdb indicates TRBD1, and absent DNA this call remains unverified. The CDR3 is 16 amino acids. Looked up from germline, CDR1 is MNHNS and CDR2 is SASEGT. The CDR3 is CASSQRSGGIDTEAFF.

The genes are TRBV29-1 and TRBJ1-2. This CDR3 is built from 11 residues. The V gene's germline CDR1 is SQVTM and CDR2 ANQGSEA. The CDR3 loop reads CSVKTVGVYTF.

The chain links TRBV6-1 to TRBJ1-5; TCRdb proposes TRBD1, but this gene call is untestable without DNA. This CDR3 contains 15 residues. Germline CDR1 is MNHNS and CDR2 is SASEGT. The CDR3 reads CASSREGGGSQPQHF.